The sequence of this T cell receptor (beta chain) was determined in a study of T cell repertoires in cytomegalovirus infection. One entry per CDR3 protein, called by TCRdb with MiXCR from the reads. Of about 89,000 distinct CDR3 sequences detected, 25% to 35% appear once; the ten largest clones hold approximately 71%. As for this clonotype: The target antigen is unknown.

The material sequenced was CD8+ T cells from cultured PBMCs, taken from culture after CMV antigen stimulation. The clonotype originates from a human donor in good health (CMV status not recorded). Some clones in this sample may be carry-over from other donors' samples.

CDR3 amino acids: CASSVGGAETQYF. In DNA form, the CDR3 reads TGTGCCAGCAGCGTAGGTGGGGCAGAGACCCAGTACTTC. The chain combines TRBV9 with TRBJ2-5; the D gene is possibly TRBD1 (5 bases). V was trimmed by 0 bases and J by 4 bases, leaving 7 bases between them. Germline loops: CDR1 SGDLS, CDR2 YYNGEE. This CDR3 has 13 residues.